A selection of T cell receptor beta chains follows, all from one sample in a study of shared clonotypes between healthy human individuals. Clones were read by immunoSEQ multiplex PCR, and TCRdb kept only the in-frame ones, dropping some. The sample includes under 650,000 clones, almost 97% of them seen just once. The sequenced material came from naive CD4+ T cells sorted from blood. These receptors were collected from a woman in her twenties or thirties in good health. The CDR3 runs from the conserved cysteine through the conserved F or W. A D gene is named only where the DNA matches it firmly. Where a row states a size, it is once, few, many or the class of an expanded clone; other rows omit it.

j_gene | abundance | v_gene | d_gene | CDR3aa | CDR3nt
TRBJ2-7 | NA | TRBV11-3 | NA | CASSYGGGYEQYF | TGTGCCAGCAGCTACGGCGGTGGCTACGAGCAGTACTTC
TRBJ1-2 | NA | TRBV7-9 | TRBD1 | CASSRTGRPGYTF | TGTGCCAGCAGCCGGACAGGGCGGCCTGGCTACACCTTC
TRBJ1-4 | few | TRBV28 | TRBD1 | CASTPGQGYEKLFF | TGTGCCAGCACCCCGGGACAGGGATATGAAAAACTGTTTTTT
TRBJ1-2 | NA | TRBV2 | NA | CASTRSPNYGYTF | TGTGCCAGCACCCGATCCCCCAACTATGGCTACACCTTC
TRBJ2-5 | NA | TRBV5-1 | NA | CASSLATAQETQYF | TGCGCCAGCAGCTTGGCGACAGCTCAAGAGACCCAGTACTTC
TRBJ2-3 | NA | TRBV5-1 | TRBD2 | CASSFGASGREDTQYF | TGCGCCAGCAGCTTTGGGGCTAGCGGGAGAGAAGATACGCAGTATTTT
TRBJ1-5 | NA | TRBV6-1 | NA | CASRAFTAQPQHF | TGTGCCAGCAGGGCATTTACGGCCCAGCCCCAGCATTTT
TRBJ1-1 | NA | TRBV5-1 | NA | CASRQDALRMNTEAFF | TGCGCCAGCCGACAGGACGCGCTTAGAATGAACACTGAAGCTTTCTTT
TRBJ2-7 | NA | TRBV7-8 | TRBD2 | CASSFLVAGGSYEQYF | TGTGCCAGCAGCTTCCTAGTAGCGGGAGGGTCCTACGAGCAGTACTTC
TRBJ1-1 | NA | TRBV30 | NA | CAWTSGGDTEAFF | TGTGCCTGGACGTCGGGGGGTGACACTGAAGCTTTCTTT
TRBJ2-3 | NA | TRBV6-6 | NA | CASAASTDTQYF | TGTGCGTCGGCAGCTAGCACAGATACGCAGTATTTT
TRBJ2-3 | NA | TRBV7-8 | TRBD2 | CASSLERALGRGAQYF | TGTGCCAGCAGCTTAGAGCGGGCCCTCGGGCGGGGGGCGCAGTATTTT
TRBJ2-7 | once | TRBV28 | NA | CASVPSTGQRNEQYF | TGTGCCAGCGTCCCCTCGACCGGCCAAAGGAACGAGCAGTACTTC
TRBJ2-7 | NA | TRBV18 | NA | CASSPPHGTISEQYF | TGTGCCAGCTCACCGCCCCACGGGACAATAAGCGAGCAGTACTTC
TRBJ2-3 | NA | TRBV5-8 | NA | CASSLGRGRSTDTQYF | TGTGCCAGCAGCTTAGGGCGGGGCAGAAGCACAGATACGCAGTATTTT
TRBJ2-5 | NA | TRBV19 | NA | CASSWGETQYF | TGTGCCAGTTCCTGGGGGGAGACCCAGTACTTC
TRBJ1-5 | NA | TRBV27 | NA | CASSSFEGPQHF | TGTGCCAGCAGTTCTTTCGAGGGGCCCCAGCATTTT
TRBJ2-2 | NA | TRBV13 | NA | CASSLGQVFGANTGELFF | TGTGCCAGCAGCTTAGGGCAGGTGTTCGGCGCGAACACCGGGGAGCTGTTTTTT
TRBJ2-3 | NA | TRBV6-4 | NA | CASSDQGLGTDTQYF | TGTGCCAGCAGTGACCAGGGACTTGGCACAGATACGCAGTATTTT
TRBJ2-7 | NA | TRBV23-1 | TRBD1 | CASSQSARSGTASYEQYF | TGCGCCAGCAGTCAATCGGCCCGAAGTGGGACAGCGTCCTACGAGCAGTACTTC
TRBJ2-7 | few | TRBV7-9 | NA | CASSVSYEQYF | TGTGCCAGCAGCGTCTCCTACGAGCAGTACTTC
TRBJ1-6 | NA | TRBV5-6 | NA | CASSETGGRNSPLHF | TGTGCCAGCAGCGAAACGGGGGGACGAAATTCACCCCTCCACTTT
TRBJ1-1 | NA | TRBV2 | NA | CASSIQEGGTEAFF | TGTGCCAGCAGTATACAGGAGGGTGGGACTGAAGCTTTCTTT
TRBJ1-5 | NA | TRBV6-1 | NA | CASSESYSNQPQHF | TGTGCCAGCAGTGAATCCTATAGCAATCAGCCCCAGCATTTT
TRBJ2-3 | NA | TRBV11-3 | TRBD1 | CASTNRGGDTQYF | TGTGCCAGCACTAACAGGGGCGGAGATACGCAGTATTTT
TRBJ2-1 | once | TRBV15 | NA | CATSRVSGLYNEQFF | TGTGCCACCAGCAGAGTCAGCGGGCTCTACAATGAGCAGTTCTTC
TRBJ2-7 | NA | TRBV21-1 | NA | CASSNRDRLYEQYF | TGTGCCAGCAGCAACCGGGACCGACTCTACGAGCAGTACTTC
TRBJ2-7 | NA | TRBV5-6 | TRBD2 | CASSSYLAGASYEQYF | TGTGCCAGCAGCTCCTATCTAGCGGGAGCCTCCTACGAGCAGTACTTC
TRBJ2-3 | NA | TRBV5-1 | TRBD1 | CASSIGTGFTDTQYF | TGCGCCAGCAGCATAGGGACAGGGTTTACAGATACGCAGTATTTT
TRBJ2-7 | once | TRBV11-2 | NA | CASGGSYEQYF | TGTGCCAGCGGGGGGTCTTACGAGCAGTACTTC
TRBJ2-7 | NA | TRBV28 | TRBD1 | CASKTGGRTYEQYF | TGTGCCAGCAAAACAGGGGGCCGTACCTACGAGCAGTACTTC